This TCR beta chain was recovered during a study of regulatory T cells in long-lasting Graves disease. Arm-PCR of CDR3 regions with iRepertoire HTBI primers generated TCR beta libraries. TCRdb processed the multiplex PCR reads anew with MiXCR; each CDR3 protein has one entry. Of roughly 420,000 distinct CDR3 sequences in the sample, roughly 15% were seen once. This clonotype was counted at least ten times. Time point: newly diagnosed GD, antithyroid drugs for less than 3 months. Following extraction of RNA from PBMCs, that RNA was used to make the TCR library. Separately, the same data were catalogued under a study of T cells in Graves' hyperthyroidism and ophthalmopathy. This second study notes: A first-round RT-PCR of the TCR CDR3 used the HTBI primer set.

Source: peripheral blood mononuclear cells (PBMCs), taken at new diagnosis, from a patient treated with antithyroid drugs. This clonotype was obtained from a woman younger than 45 with Graves disease.

The CDR3 DNA follows: TGCAGTGCGGCCACGACCTTCAATCAGCCCCAGCATTTT. It specifies CSAATTFNQPQHF. The V gene is TRBV20-1, the J gene TRBJ1-5; no firm D call. The CDR3 has 13 residues. Trimming pared 6 bases from V and 3 bases from J, leaving 12 bases between. Germline CDR1 is DFQATT and CDR2 is SNEGSKA (reference sequence).